Included here is one TCR beta chain sequence, with context. Germline lookup yields CDR1 SGHAT and CDR2 FQNNGV. The ends lost 4 bases at V and 0 bases at J; junction bases unmatched: 12. CDR3 length: 18 residues. As handled by the study authors: Estimation of nucleated cell counts relied on the amplification of reference gene primers. Sequencing used immunoSEQ multiplex PCR; TCRdb keeps in-frame clones, though not all of them. V, J and clone size are taken as reported in that table, and D and trimming were inferred from the DNA itself. The profile covers about 210,000 clones, with 75% to 85% appearing a single time and 2% to 2.5% taken by the ten largest. This specimen belongs to a study of blood T cell repertoires in COVID-19. Study overall: Specimens from acute and convalescent COVID-19 originated in the United States, Italy and Spain. Sample material is recorded as cDNA or gDNA derived from T cells, B-cell-depleted T cells, or PBMCs.

The chain is built from TRBV11-2 and TRBJ1-1, with 9 bases aligning to TRBD1. The sample was peripheral blood. This receptor was taken from a man aged 35 to 55 who had recovered from COVID-19. The CDR3 DNA follows: TGTGCCAGCAGCTCACCCCCCGGGACAGGGACCTTGAACACTGAAGCTTTCTTT. Protein sequence: CASSSPPGTGTLNTEAFF. Complete variable domain (other parts from reference TRBV11-2 and TRBJ1-1): EAGVAQSPRYKIIEKRQSVAFWCNPISGHATLYWYQQILGQGPKLLIQFQNNGVVDDSQLPKDRFSAERLKGVDSTLKIQPAKLEDSAVYLCASSSPPGTGTLNTEAFFGQGTRLTVV.